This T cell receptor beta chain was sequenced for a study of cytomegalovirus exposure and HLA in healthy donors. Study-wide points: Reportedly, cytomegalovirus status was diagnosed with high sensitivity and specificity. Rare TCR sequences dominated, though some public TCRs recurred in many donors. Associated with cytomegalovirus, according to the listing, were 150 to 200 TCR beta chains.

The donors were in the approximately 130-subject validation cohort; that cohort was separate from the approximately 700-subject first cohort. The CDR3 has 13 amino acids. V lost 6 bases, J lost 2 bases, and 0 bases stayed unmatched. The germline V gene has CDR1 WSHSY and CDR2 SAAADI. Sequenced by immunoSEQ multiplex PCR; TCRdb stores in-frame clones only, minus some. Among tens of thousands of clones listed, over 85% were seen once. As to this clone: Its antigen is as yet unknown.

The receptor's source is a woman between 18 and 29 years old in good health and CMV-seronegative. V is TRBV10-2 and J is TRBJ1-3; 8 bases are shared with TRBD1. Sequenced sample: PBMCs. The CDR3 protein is CASRGQAGNTIYF. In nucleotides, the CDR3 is TGCGCCAGCAGGGGACAGGCTGGAAACACCATATATTTT.